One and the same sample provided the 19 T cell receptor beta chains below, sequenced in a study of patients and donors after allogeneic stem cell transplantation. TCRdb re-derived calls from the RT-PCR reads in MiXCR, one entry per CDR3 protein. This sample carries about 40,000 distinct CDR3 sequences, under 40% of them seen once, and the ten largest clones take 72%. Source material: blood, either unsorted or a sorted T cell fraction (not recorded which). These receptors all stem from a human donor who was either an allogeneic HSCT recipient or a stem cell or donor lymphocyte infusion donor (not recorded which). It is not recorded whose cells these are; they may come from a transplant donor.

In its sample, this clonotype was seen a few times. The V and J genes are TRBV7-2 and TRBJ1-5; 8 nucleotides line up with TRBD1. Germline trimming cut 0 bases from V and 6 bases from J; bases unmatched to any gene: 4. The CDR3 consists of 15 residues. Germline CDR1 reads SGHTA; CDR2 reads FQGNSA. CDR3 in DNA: TGTGCCAGCAGCTTAGCGCAGGGGGCAAGTCAGCCCCAGCATTTT. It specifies CASSLAQGASQPQHF. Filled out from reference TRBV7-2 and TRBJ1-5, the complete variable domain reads GAGVSQSPSNKVTEKGKDVELRCDPISGHTALYWYRQSLGQGLEFLIYFQGNSAPDKSGLPSDRFSAERTGGSVSTLTIQRTQQEDSAVYLCASSLAQGASQPQHFGDGTRLSIL.

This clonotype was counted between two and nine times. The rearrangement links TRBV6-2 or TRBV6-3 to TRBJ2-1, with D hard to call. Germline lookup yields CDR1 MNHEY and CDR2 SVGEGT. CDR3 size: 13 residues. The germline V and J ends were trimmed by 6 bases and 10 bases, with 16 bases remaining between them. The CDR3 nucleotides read TGTGCCAGCAGCCCCCTCCGGCGTCGCGAGCAGTTCTTC. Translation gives CASSPLRRREQFF.

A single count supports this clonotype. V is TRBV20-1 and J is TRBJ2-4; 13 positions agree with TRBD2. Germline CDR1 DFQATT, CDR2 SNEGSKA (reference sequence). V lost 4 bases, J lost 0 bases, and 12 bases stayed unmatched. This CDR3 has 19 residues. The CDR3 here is CSATGTVGLAGLAKNIQYF. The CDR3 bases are TGCAGTGCTACCGGGACAGTGGGACTAGCGGGGCTAGCCAAAAACATTCAGTACTTC.

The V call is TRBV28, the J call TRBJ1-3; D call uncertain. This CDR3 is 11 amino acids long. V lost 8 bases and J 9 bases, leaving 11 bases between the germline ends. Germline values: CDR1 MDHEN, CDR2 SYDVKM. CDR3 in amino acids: CASAEEGTIYF. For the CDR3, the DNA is TGTGCCAGCGCCGAGGAGGGCACCATATATTTT.

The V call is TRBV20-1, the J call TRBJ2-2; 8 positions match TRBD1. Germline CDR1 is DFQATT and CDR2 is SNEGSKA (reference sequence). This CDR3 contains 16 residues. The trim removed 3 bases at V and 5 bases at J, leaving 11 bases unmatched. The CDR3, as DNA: TGCAGTGCTAGGGCGAATTCAGGGGGCCGGACCGGGGAGCTGTTTTTT. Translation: CSARANSGGRTGELFF.

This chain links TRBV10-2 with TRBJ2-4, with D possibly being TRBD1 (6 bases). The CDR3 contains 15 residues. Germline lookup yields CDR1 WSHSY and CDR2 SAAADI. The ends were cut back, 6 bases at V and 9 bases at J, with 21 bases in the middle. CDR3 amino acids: CASSLGHLLRFIQYF. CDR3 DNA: TGCGCCAGCAGCCTGGGACACTTACTCAGGTTCATTCAGTACTTC.

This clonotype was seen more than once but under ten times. The CDR3 DNA reads as TGTGCCAGCAGCCAAGGAATGGCACGGCCCCAGCATTTT. This encodes CASSQGMARPQHF. The chain joins TRBV3-1 to TRBJ1-5; unclear D gene. Germline V CDR1 and CDR2: LGHDT, YNNKEL (reference sequence). Trimming took off 1 base at V and 9 bases at J, with 10 bases between the two ends. The CDR3 sequence is 13 residues long.

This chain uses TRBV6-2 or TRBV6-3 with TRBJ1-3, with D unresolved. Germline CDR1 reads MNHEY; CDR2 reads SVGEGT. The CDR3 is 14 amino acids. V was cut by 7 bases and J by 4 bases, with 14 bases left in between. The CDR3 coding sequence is TGTGCCAGCAACGCCAGGACGTACGGAAACACCATATATTTT. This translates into CASNARTYGNTIYF.

The CDR3 DNA is TGCGCCAGCAGCTTGACTTGGACGCAGTATTTT. It yields the protein CASSLTWTQYF. The chain carries TRBV5-1 and TRBJ2-3; D remains ambiguous. Trimming shortened V by 1 base and J by 9 bases, and 6 bases separated the two germline ends. The CDR3 extends over 11 amino acids. Per the germline V gene, CDR1 is SGHRS and CDR2 is YFSETQ.

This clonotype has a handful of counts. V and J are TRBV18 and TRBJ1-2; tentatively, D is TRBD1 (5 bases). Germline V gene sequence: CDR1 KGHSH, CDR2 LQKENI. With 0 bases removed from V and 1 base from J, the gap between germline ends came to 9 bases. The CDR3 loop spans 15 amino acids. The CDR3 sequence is CASSPPGLFNYGYTF. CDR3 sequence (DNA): TGTGCCAGCTCACCACCGGGGCTGTTTAACTATGGCTACACCTTC.

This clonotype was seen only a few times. CDR3 protein: CASSRIDGLGTDTQYF. The CDR3 bases are TGTGCCAGCAGTCGGATCGACGGGTTAGGGACAGATACGCAGTATTTT. The chain employs TRBV28 and TRBJ2-3; D not resolved. The CDR3 extends over 16 amino acids. Germline V gives CDR1 MDHEN, CDR2 SYDVKM. V lost 5 bases and J lost 3, with 18 bases in between.

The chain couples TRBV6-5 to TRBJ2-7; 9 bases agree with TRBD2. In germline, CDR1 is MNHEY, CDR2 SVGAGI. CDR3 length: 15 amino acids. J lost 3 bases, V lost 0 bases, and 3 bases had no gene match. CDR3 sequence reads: CASSYSQAGGYEQYF. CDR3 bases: TGTGCCAGCAGTTACTCACAAGCGGGAGGCTACGAGCAGTACTTC.

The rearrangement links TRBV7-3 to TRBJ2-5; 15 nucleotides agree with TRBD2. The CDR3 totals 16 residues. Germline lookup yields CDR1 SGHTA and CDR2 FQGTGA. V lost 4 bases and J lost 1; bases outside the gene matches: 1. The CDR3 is CASSWGLAGGQETQYF. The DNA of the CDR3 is TGTGCCAGCAGCTGGGGACTAGCGGGGGGCCAAGAGACCCAGTACTTC.

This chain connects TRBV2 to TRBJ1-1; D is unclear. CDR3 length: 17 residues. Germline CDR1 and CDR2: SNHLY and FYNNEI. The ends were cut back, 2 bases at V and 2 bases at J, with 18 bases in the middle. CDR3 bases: TGTGCCAGCAGTGAATCCTGTGCCCCCGGAAGTAACACTGAAGCTTTCTTT. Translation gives CASSESCAPGSNTEAFF. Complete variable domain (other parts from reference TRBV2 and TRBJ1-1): EPEVTQTPSHQVTQMGQEVILRCVPISNHLYFYWYRQILGQKVEFLVSFYNNEISEKSEIFDDQFSVERPDGSNFTLKIRSTKLEDSAMYFCASSESCAPGSNTEAFFGQGTRLTVV.

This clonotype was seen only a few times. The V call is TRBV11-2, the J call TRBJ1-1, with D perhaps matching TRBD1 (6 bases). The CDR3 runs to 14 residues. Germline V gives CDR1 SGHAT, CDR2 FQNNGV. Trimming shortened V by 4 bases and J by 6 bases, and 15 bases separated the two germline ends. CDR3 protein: CASSSLKQGPEAFF. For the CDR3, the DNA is TGTGCCAGCAGCTCGCTAAAACAGGGTCCTGAAGCTTTCTTT.

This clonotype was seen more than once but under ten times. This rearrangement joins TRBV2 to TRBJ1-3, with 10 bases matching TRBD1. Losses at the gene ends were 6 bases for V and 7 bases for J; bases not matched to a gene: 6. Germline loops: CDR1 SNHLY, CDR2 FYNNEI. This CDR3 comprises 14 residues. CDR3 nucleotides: TGTGCCAGCAGATACGACAGGGGGCGGAACACCATATATTTT. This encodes CASRYDRGRNTIYF.

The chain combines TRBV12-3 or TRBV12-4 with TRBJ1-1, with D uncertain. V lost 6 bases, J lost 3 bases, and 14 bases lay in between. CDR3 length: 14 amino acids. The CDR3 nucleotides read TGTGCCAGCAGGGCCAGTCGGTCGGACACTGAAGCTTTCTTT. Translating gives CASRASRSDTEAFF.

CDR3 residues: CASSPGFGEQFF. CDR3 sequence (DNA): TGTGCCAGCTCACCCGGGTTCGGTGAGCAGTTCTTC. The chain joins TRBV18 to TRBJ2-1; D gene unclear. V was clipped by 3 bases and J by 9 bases, with 9 bases between them. The CDR3 spans 12 residues. Germline values: CDR1 KGHSH, CDR2 LQKENI.

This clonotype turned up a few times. The CDR3 loop reads CASSLSLEQYF. In DNA form, the CDR3 reads TGTGCCAGCAGCTTATCTCTCGAGCAGTACTTC. V usage is TRBV7-9 and J usage is TRBJ2-7; D remains ambiguous. CDR1 and CDR2 (germline): SEHNR, FQNEAQ (reference sequence). CDR3 length: 11 residues. Trimming removed 2 bases from V and 6 bases from J, with 5 bases in between.